The sequence of this T cell receptor beta chain was determined in a study of shared clonotypes between healthy human individuals. Notes on the study in general: The study sampled only blood, and tissue repertoires likely differ.

Selected positively for CCR7 and CD45RO-negative, naive CD8 cells excluded terminally differentiated effector memory CD45RA+ cells. The germline gives CDR1 PRHDT, CDR2 FYEKMQ (reference sequence). After removal of 5 bases from V and 1 base from J, the junction contained 6 bases not matched to a gene. The CDR3 contains 15 residues. A remark on this clone: Its cognate antigen is unknown.

Libraries were prepared by immunoSEQ multiplex PCR; TCRdb keeps only in-frame clonotypes and omits some of them. The sample lists about 2 million clones, approximately 95% seen once, with under 1.5% in the top ten. The specimen was naive CD8+ T cells sorted from blood. This TCR was recovered from a man younger than 35 in good health. The chain is built from TRBV13 and TRBJ2-5, with TRBD1 identical over 8 bases. DNA for the CDR3: TGTGCCAGCAGCCAGGACAGGGCAGGCCAAGAGACCCAGTACTTC. Its protein product is CASSQDRAGQETQYF.